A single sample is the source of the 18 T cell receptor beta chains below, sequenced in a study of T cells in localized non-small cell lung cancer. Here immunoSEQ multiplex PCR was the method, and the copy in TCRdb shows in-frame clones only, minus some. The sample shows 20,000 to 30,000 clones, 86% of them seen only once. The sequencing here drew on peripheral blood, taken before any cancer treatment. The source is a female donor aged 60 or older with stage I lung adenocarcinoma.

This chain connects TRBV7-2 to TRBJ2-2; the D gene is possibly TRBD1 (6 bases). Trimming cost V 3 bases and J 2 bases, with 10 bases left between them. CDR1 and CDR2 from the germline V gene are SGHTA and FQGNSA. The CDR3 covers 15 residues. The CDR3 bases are TGTGCCAGCAGCTTCACGGACAGAAACACCGGGGAGCTGTTTTTT. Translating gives CASSFTDRNTGELFF.

The CDR3 DNA reads as TGTGCCATCAGTGAGTCATTCAAATCATATATGGTCAATCAGCCCCAGCATTTT. Encoded protein: CAISESFKSYMVNQPQHF. This chain uses TRBV10-3 with TRBJ1-5, with unresolved D. The CDR3 sequence is 18 residues long. Trimming removed 0 bases at V and 3 bases at J, with 18 bases between. Germline CDR1 reads ENHRY; CDR2 reads SYGVKD.

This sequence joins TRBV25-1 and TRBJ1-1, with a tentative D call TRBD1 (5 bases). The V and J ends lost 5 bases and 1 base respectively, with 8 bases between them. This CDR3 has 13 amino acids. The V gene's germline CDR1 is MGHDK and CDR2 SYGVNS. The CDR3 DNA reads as TGTGCCAGCAGTAGTGGGGCGAACACTGAAGCTTTCTTT. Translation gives CASSSGANTEAFF.

CDR3 DNA: TGTGCCAGCAGCTTTCAACTCGGCGGCTACGAGCAGTACTTC. This sequence encodes CASSFQLGGYEQYF. The V gene is TRBV11-2, the J gene TRBJ2-7, with D hard to call. Per the germline V gene, CDR1 is SGHAT and CDR2 is FQNNGV. V lost 3 bases, J lost 3 bases, and 12 bases lay in between. The CDR3 consists of 14 residues.

The DNA for the CDR3 is TGTGCCAGCAGTGAAGAAAGGACAGGGGGTACGAATAGCAATCAGCCCCAGCATTTT. It yields the protein CASSEERTGGTNSNQPQHF. V gene TRBV6-1 combines with J gene TRBJ1-5; 10 nucleotides match TRBD1. This CDR3 spans 19 amino acids. With 1 base clipped from V and 0 bases from J, the junction kept 9 bases outside the gene matches. From germline, CDR1 is MNHNS and CDR2 SASEGT.

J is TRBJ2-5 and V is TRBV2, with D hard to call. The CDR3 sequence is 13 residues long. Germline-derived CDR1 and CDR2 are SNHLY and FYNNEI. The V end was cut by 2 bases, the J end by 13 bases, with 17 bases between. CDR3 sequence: CASSESGVSYLYF. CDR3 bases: TGTGCCAGCAGTGAAAGTGGGGTCTCGTATCTGTACTTC.

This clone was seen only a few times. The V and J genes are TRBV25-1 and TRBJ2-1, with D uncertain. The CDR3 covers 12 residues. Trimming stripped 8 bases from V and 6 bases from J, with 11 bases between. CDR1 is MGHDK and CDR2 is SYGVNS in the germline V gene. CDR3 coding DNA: TGTGCCAGCCGCCTTGGCTTCAATGAGCAGTTCTTC. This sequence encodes CASRLGFNEQFF.

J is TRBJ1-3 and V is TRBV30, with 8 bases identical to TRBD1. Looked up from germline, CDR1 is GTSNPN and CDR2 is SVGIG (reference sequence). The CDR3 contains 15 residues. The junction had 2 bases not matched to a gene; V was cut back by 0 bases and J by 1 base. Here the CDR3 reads CAWSVQGVSGNTIYF. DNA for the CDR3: TGTGCCTGGAGTGTACAGGGGGTTTCTGGAAACACCATATATTTT.

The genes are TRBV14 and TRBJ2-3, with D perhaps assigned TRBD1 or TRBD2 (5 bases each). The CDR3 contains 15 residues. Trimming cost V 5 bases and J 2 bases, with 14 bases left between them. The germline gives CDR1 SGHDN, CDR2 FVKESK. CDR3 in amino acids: CASSGLRGATDTQYF. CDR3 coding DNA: TGTGCCAGCAGCGGACTCAGAGGGGCCACAGATACGCAGTATTTT. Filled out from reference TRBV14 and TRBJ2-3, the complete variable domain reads EAGVTQFPSHSVIEKGQTVTLRCDPISGHDNLYWYRRVMGKEIKFLLHFVKESKQDESGMPNNRFLAERTGGTYSTLKVQPAELEDSGVYFCASSGLRGATDTQYFGPGTRLTVL.

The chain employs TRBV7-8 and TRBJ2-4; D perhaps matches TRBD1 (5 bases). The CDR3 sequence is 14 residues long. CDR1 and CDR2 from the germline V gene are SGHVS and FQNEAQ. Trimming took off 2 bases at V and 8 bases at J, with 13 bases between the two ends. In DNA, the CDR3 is TGTGCCAGCAGCTTATCTGGGCAGGGATACATTCAGTACTTC. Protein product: CASSLSGQGYIQYF.

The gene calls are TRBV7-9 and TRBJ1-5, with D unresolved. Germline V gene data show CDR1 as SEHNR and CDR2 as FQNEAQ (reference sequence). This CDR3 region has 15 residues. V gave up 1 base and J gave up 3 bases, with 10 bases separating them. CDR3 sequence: CASSLDSGFNQPQHF. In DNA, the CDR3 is TGTGCCAGCAGCTTAGATTCGGGGTTCAATCAGCCCCAGCATTTT.

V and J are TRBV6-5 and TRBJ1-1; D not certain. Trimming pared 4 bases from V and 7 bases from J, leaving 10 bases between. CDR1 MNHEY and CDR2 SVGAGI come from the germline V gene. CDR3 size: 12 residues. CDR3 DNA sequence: TGTGCCAGCAGTTTGTCGGCCGGTGAAGCTTTCTTT. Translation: CASSLSAGEAFF.

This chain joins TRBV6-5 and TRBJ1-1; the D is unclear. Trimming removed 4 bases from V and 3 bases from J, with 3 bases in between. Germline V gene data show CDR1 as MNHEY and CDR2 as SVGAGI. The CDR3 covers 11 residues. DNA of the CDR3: TGTGCCAGCAGTTCATACACTGAAGCTTTCTTT. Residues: CASSSYTEAFF.

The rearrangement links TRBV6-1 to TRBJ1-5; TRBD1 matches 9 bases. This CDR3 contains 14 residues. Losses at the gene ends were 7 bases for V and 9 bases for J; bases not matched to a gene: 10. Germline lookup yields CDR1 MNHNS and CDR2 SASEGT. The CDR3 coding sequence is TGTGCCAGCACCAACACCGGGACAGGGTCGCCCCAGCATTTT. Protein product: CASTNTGTGSPQHF.

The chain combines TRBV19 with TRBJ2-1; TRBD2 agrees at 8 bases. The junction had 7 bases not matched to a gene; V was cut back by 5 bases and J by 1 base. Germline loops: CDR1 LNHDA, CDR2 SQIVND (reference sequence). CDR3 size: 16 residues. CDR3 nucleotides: TGTGCCAGTAGTCCCCGCAGCGGGAGTTCCTACAATGAGCAGTTCTTC. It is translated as CASSPRSGSSYNEQFF. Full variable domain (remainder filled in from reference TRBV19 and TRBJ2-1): DGGITQSPKYLFRKEGQNVTLSCEQNLNHDAMYWYRQDPGQGLRLIYYSQIVNDFQKGDIAEGYSVSREKKESFPLTVTSAQKNPTAFYLCASSPRSGSSYNEQFFGPGTRLTVL.

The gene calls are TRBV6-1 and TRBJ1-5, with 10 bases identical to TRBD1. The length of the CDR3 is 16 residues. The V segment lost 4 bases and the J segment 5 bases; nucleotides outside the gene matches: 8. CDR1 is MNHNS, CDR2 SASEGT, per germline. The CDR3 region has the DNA TGTGCCAGCAGTGGGGGACAGGGGTTTGGTCATCAGCCCCAGCATTTT. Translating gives CASSGGQGFGHQPQHF.

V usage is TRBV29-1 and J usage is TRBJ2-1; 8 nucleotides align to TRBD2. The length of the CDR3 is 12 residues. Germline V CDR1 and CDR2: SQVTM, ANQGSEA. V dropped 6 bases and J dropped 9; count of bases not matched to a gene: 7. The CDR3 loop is CSVVGGATEQFF. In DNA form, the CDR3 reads TGCAGCGTGGTCGGGGGGGCCACTGAGCAGTTCTTC.

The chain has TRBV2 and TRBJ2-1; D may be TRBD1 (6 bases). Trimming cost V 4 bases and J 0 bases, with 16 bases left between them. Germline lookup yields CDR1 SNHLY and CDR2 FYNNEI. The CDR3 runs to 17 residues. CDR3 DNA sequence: TGTGCCAGCAGTGCTGAGGACAGATTACGCTCCTACAATGAGCAGTTCTTC. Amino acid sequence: CASSAEDRLRSYNEQFF. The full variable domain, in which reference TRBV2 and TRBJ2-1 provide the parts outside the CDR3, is EPEVTQTPSHQVTQMGQEVILRCVPISNHLYFYWYRQILGQKVEFLVSFYNNEISEKSEIFDDQFSVERPDGSNFTLKIRSTKLEDSAMYFCASSAEDRLRSYNEQFFGPGTRLTVL.